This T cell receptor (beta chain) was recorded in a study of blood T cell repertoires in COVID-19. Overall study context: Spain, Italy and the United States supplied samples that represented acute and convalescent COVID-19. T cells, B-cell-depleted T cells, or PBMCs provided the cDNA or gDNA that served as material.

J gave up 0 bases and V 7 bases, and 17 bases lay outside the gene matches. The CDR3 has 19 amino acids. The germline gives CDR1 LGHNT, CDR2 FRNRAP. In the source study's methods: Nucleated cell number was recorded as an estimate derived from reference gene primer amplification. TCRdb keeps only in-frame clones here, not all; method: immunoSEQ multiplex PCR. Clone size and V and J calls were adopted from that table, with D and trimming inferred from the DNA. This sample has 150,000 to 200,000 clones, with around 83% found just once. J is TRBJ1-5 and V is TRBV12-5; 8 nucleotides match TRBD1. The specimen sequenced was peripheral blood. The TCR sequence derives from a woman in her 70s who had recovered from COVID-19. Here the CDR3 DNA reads TGTGCTAGTGCCTTCGCCGGGACAGGAGTCTTGTATAGCAATCAGCCCCAGCATTTT. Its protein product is CASAFAGTGVLYSNQPQHF.